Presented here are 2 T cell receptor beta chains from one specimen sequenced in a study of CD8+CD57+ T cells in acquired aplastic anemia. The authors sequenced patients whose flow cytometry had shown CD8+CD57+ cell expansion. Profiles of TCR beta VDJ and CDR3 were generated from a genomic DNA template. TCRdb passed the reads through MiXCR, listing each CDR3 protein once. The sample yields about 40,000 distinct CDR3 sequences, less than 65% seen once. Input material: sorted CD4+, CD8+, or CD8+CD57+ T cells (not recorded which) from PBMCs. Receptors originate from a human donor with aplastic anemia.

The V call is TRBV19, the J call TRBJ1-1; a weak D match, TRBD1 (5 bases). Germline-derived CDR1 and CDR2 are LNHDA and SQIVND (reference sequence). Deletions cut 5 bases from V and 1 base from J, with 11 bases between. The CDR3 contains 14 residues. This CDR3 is CASSVQGRNTEAFF. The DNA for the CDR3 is TGTGCCAGTAGTGTCCAGGGACGGAACACTGAAGCTTTCTTT. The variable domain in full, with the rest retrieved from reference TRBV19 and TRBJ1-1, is DGGITQSPKYLFRKEGQNVTLSCEQNLNHDAMYWYRQDPGQGLRLIYYSQIVNDFQKGDIAEGYSVSREKKESFPLTVTSAQKNPTAFYLCASSVQGRNTEAFFGQGTRLTVV.

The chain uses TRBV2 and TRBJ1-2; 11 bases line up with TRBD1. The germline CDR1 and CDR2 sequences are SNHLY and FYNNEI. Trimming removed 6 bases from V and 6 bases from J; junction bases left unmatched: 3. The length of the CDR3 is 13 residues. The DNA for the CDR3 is TGTGCCAGCAGAGGACAGGGGGCGGATGGCTACACCTTC. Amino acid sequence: CASRGQGADGYTF.